Below are 27 T cell receptor beta chains sequenced from a single sample in a study of blood T cell repertoires in COVID-19. Repertoires were generated with immunoSEQ multiplex PCR, while TCRdb's copy carries only in-frame clones and drops some. Of roughly 100,000 clones in the sample, 79% were seen once. The sample was peripheral blood. All receptors come from a woman aged 80 or over with active or convalescent COVID-19.

The chain is built from TRBV29-1 and TRBJ2-7; TRBD2 agrees at 10 bases. The trim removed 4 bases at V and 6 bases at J, leaving 12 bases unmatched. The CDR3 sequence is 15 residues long. Germline CDR1 SQVTM, CDR2 ANQGSEA. In DNA form, the CDR3 reads TGCAGCGTTGCTTTTAGGTTAGCGGGAGGTTCCGAGCAGTACTTC. Translated: CSVAFRLAGGSEQYF.

This chain links TRBV6-6 with TRBJ1-6, with TRBD1 matching over 7 bases. Trimming cost V 2 bases and J 5 bases; bases outside gene matches: 0. The CDR3 has 14 residues. Germline V CDR1 and CDR2: MNHNY, SVGAGI (reference sequence). The CDR3 loop reads CASSYTGDNSPLHF. DNA of the CDR3: TGTGCCAGCAGTTACACAGGGGATAATTCACCCCTCCACTTT.

This chain uses TRBV28 with TRBJ2-1, with TRBD2 identical over 12 bases. The trim removed 7 bases at V and 8 bases at J, leaving 9 bases unmatched. The CDR3 extends over 15 amino acids. Germline CDR1 is MDHEN and CDR2 is SYDVKM. For the CDR3, the DNA is TGTGCCAGCACCCTGGCGGCTAGCGGGAGGGATGAGCAGTTCTTC. This codes for CASTLAASGRDEQFF.

This chain joins TRBV4-3 and TRBJ2-1, with 13 bases matching TRBD2. With V trimmed by 6 bases and J by 5 bases, 16 bases remained unmatched. This CDR3 region has 19 residues. Germline CDR1 reads LGHNA; CDR2 reads YSLEER. The chain's CDR3 is CASSFGLAGDVGLNNEQFF. The CDR3 nucleotides read TGCGCCAGCAGTTTCGGACTAGCGGGAGATGTGGGACTGAACAATGAGCAGTTCTTC.

The CDR3 spells CASSEGTFNQPQHF. Here the CDR3 DNA reads TGTGCCAGCAGCGAGGGGACTTTCAATCAGCCCCAGCATTTT. The J gene is TRBJ1-5, the V gene TRBV9; possibly TRBD1 for D (5 bases). CDR1 SGDLS and CDR2 YYNGEE come from the germline V gene. The CDR3 is made up of 14 amino acids. Trimming cost V 3 bases and J 3 bases, with 10 bases left between them.

The gene calls are TRBV2 and TRBJ2-3, with D perhaps matching TRBD1 (5 bases). The CDR3 runs 14 residues. V was trimmed by 6 bases and J by 1 base, leaving 11 bases between them. Germline V lookup: CDR1 SNHLY, CDR2 FYNNEI. CDR3: CASSGRAGTDTQYF. CDR3 nucleotide sequence: TGTGCCAGCAGCGGCAGGGCGGGCACAGATACGCAGTATTTT.

J is TRBJ1-3 and V is TRBV24-1; perhaps TRBD1 as D (5 bases). This CDR3 has 16 amino acids. V shed 2 bases and J shed 7 bases, with 17 bases lying between them. Germline V CDR1 and CDR2: KGHDR, SFDVKD. CDR3 loop: CATSDSDGGGMNTIYF. The CDR3 DNA follows: TGTGCCACCAGTGATTCGGACGGGGGAGGCATGAACACCATATATTTT.

The genes are TRBV11-3 and TRBJ2-3; 7 bases map to TRBD1. The CDR3 consists of 13 residues. The V and J ends lost 6 bases and 1 base, in that order; junction bases with no gene match: 1. The germline CDR1 and CDR2 sequences are SGHNT and YENEEA. The CDR3 DNA reads as TGTGCCAGCAGAGGACAGGGCACAGATACGCAGTATTTT. It codes for CASRGQGTDTQYF.

This clone was observed a handful of times. The chain links TRBV29-1 to TRBJ1-2; no clear D. The CDR3 is 15 amino acids. Trimming removed 0 bases at V and 4 bases at J, with 15 bases between. The V gene's germline CDR1 is SQVTM and CDR2 ANQGSEA. CDR3 residues: CSVEDPVPRGYGYTF. CDR3 nucleotides: TGCAGCGTTGAAGATCCAGTCCCACGGGGCTATGGCTACACCTTC. The variable domain in full, completed from reference TRBV29-1 and TRBJ1-2, reads SAVISQKPSRDICQRGTSLTIQCQVDSQVTMMFWYRQQPGQSLTLIATANQGSEATYESGFVIDKFPISRPNLTFSTLTVSNMSPEDSSIYLCSVEDPVPRGYGYTFGSGTRLTVV.

The chain uses TRBV4-1 and TRBJ1-2; D perhaps matches TRBD1 (6 bases). V lost 1 base, J lost 3 bases, and 15 bases lay in between. The CDR3 is 16 residues long. CDR1 and CDR2 from the germline V gene are MGHRA and YSYEKL. The CDR3 loop is CASSQVTGGADYGYTF. CDR3 sequence (DNA): TGCGCCAGCAGCCAAGTAACGGGGGGCGCGGACTATGGCTACACCTTC.

The rearrangement joins TRBV5-5 to TRBJ1-1, with 9 bases that match TRBD1. Germline V gene data show CDR1 as SGHKS and CDR2 as YYEKEE (reference sequence). Trimming at V came to 4 bases and at J to 3 bases, leaving 7 bases not matched to a gene. The length of the CDR3 is 15 residues. The CDR3 nucleotides are TGTGCCAGCAGCAGGGACAGGGTTAAGCACACTGAAGCTTTCTTT. Its translation: CASSRDRVKHTEAFF.

The rearrangement uses TRBV14 and TRBJ2-1; 9 nucleotides line up with TRBD2. Trimming cost V 2 bases and J 7 bases; bases outside gene matches: 9. CDR1 is SGHDN, CDR2 FVKESK, per germline. The CDR3 extends over 16 amino acids. For the CDR3, the DNA is TGTGCCAGCAGCCAAACTCCGGGACTAGCACAAAATGAGCAGTTCTTC. It yields the protein CASSQTPGLAQNEQFF. Full variable domain (outside the CDR3, taken from reference TRBV14 and TRBJ2-1): EAGVTQFPSHSVIEKGQTVTLRCDPISGHDNLYWYRRVMGKEIKFLLHFVKESKQDESGMPNNRFLAERTGGTYSTLKVQPAELEDSGVYFCASSQTPGLAQNEQFFGPGTRLTVL.

The chain joins TRBV6-6 to TRBJ1-5, with 10 bases matching TRBD1. J was trimmed by 5 bases and V by 6 bases; bases with no gene match: 4. The CDR3 spans 14 residues. CDR1 is MNHNY and CDR2 is SVGAGI in the germline V gene (reference sequence). Here the CDR3 reads CASRGQGSDQPQHF. CDR3 coding DNA: TGTGCCAGCAGGGGACAGGGGAGCGATCAGCCCCAGCATTTT.

The chain carries TRBV6-4 and TRBJ2-2; 11 bases map to TRBD2. With V trimmed by 6 bases and J by 7 bases, 10 bases remained unmatched. Germline assignment: CDR1 MRHNA and CDR2 SNTAGT. The CDR3 is made up of 16 amino acids. The CDR3 DNA reads TGTGCCAGCAGCCAATCAACTAGCGGGAGAAGCGGGGAGCTGTTTTTT. Translating it yields CASSQSTSGRSGELFF.

J is TRBJ1-4 and V is TRBV28, with 9 bases aligning to TRBD1. V shed 5 bases, J shed 2 bases, and the junction held 18 bases outside the gene matches. Germline V gene sequence: CDR1 MDHEN, CDR2 SYDVKM. The length of the CDR3 is 20 residues. For the CDR3, the DNA is TGTGCCAGCAGTCCCGGGACAGGGAGGAACCCCCCAGGGACTAATGAAAAACTGTTTTTT. Its protein is CASSPGTGRNPPGTNEKLFF.

The sample holds one count of this clone. The V and J genes are TRBV19 and TRBJ1-5, with D perhaps matching TRBD1 (6 bases). Per the germline V gene, CDR1 is LNHDA and CDR2 is SQIVND (reference sequence). V gave up 6 bases and J gave up 7 bases, with 13 bases separating them. The CDR3 sequence is 13 residues long. In DNA, the CDR3 is TGTGCCAGTAGCCAGGGGCTTCGGCAGCCCCAGCATTTT. Translated: CASSQGLRQPQHF.

The rearrangement uses TRBV7-9 and TRBJ2-1; 7 nucleotides match TRBD1. The CDR3 totals 18 residues. V lost 3 bases and J lost 0; bases outside the gene matches: 11. Looked up from germline, CDR1 is SEHNR and CDR2 is FQNEAQ (reference sequence). The CDR3 sequence: CASSFLPRGQSSYNEQFF. The CDR3 bases are TGTGCCAGCAGCTTTTTACCTCGGGGACAGAGCTCCTACAATGAGCAGTTCTTC. The full variable domain, in which reference TRBV7-9 and TRBJ2-1 provide the parts outside the CDR3, is DTGVSQNPRHKITKRGQNVTFRCDPISEHNRLYWYRQTLGQGPEFLTYFQNEAQLEKSRLLSDRFSAERPKGSFSTLEIQRTEQGDSAMYLCASSFLPRGQSSYNEQFFGPGTRLTVL.

The V gene is TRBV28, the J gene TRBJ2-5; 8 positions match TRBD2. V gave up 7 bases and J gave up 3 bases; unmatched junction bases: 16. CDR1 is MDHEN, CDR2 SYDVKM, per germline. The CDR3 is made up of 17 amino acids. Here the CDR3 reads CASTLGASGLGEETQYF. CDR3 nucleotide sequence: TGTGCCAGCACCCTAGGGGCTAGCGGGCTAGGAGAAGAGACCCAGTACTTC.

The chain employs TRBV5-6 and TRBJ2-1; 8 positions match TRBD1. V lost 3 bases, J lost 2 bases, and 7 bases stayed unmatched. The length of the CDR3 is 16 residues. Germline V lookup: CDR1 SGHDT, CDR2 YYEEEE. The CDR3 is CASSSPGTGPYNEQFF. CDR3 coding DNA: TGTGCCAGCAGCTCACCCGGGACAGGCCCCTACAATGAGCAGTTCTTC.

The V call is TRBV7-8, the J call TRBJ2-6; TRBD2 agrees at 12 bases. Germline trimming cut 5 bases from V and 2 bases from J; bases unmatched to any gene: 22. Per germline, CDR1 SGHVS and CDR2 FQNEAQ. The length of the CDR3 is 23 residues. The CDR3 loop reads CASSRNSRASGRAFATGANVLTF. As DNA, the CDR3 is TGTGCCAGCAGCCGTAACTCGCGGGCTAGCGGGAGGGCCTTTGCGACTGGGGCCAACGTCCTGACTTTC.

This clone was counted between two and nine times. The gene calls are TRBV11-2 and TRBJ2-7; the match to TRBD2 covers 11 bases. V was clipped by 3 bases and J by 3 bases; unmatched bases: 7. CDR3 length equals 16 residues. Germline loops: CDR1 SGHAT, CDR2 FQNNGV. The CDR3 here is CASSLLAGGALYEQYF. CDR3 bases: TGTGCCAGCAGCTTGCTAGCGGGAGGAGCCCTCTACGAGCAGTACTTC.

The V and J genes are TRBV24-1 and TRBJ2-1; D is possibly TRBD2 (5 bases). Trimming stripped 3 bases from V and 7 bases from J, with 21 bases between. The germline V gene encodes CDR1 KGHDR and CDR2 SFDVKD. The CDR3 runs 17 residues. CDR3 in amino acids: CATSDPQRPRGWNEQFF. CDR3 sequence (DNA): TGTGCCACCAGTGATCCCCAAAGGCCCCGAGGGTGGAATGAGCAGTTCTTC.

Only a few counts were recorded for this clone. This chain uses TRBV5-8 with TRBJ1-5; the match to TRBD1 covers 7 bases. The CDR3 runs to 16 residues. The junction had 7 bases not matched to a gene; V was cut back by 4 bases and J by 0 bases. The germline CDR1 and CDR2 sequences are SGHTS and YDEGEE. The CDR3 sequence is CASSVRDSYSNQPQHF. For the CDR3, the DNA is TGTGCCAGCAGCGTCCGGGACAGCTATAGCAATCAGCCCCAGCATTTT. Together with reference TRBV5-8 and TRBJ1-5, the CDR3 gives the full variable domain: EAGVTQSPTHLIKTRGQQATLRCSPISGHTSVYWYQQALGLGLQFLLWYDEGEERNRGNFPPRFSGRQFPNYSSELNVNALELEDSALYLCASSVRDSYSNQPQHFGDGTRLSIL.

This chain links TRBV19 with TRBJ2-1, with 8 bases fitting TRBD2. The length of the CDR3 is 15 residues. Germline CDR1 is LNHDA and CDR2 is SQIVND (reference sequence). V shed 4 bases, J shed 6 bases, and the junction held 8 bases outside the gene matches. In DNA, the CDR3 is TGTGCCAGTAGTAAAAGGGGACTAGTGACCAATGAGCAGTTCTTC. Amino acid sequence: CASSKRGLVTNEQFF.

A few counts support this clone. The chain couples TRBV10-3 to TRBJ2-7, with 9 positions matching TRBD1. The CDR3 is 15 residues long. CDR1 and CDR2 from the germline V gene are ENHRY and SYGVKD. The trim removed 6 bases at V and 6 bases at J, leaving 12 bases unmatched. The CDR3 is CAIRRGQGLLSEQYF. CDR3 bases: TGTGCCATCAGACGGGGACAGGGTCTCCTAAGCGAGCAGTACTTC.

The chain employs TRBV24-1 and TRBJ2-2; TRBD2 agrees at 7 bases. CDR3 size: 16 residues. Looked up from germline, CDR1 is KGHDR and CDR2 is SFDVKD. Losses at the gene ends were 0 bases for V and 4 bases for J; bases not matched to a gene: 4. The CDR3 protein is CATSDLRPSGTGELFF. CDR3 in DNA: TGTGCCACCAGTGATTTGCGTCCTAGCGGCACCGGGGAGCTGTTTTTT.

The gene calls are TRBV28 and TRBJ2-7, with 12 bases matching TRBD2. The germline CDR1 and CDR2 sequences are MDHEN and SYDVKM. The CDR3 is 20 amino acids. V lost 2 bases and J lost 4; bases outside the gene matches: 18. The CDR3 here is CASSLSPPTLTSGRSYEQYF. CDR3 in DNA: TGTGCCAGCAGTTTAAGCCCCCCCACCCTTACTAGCGGGAGGTCGTACGAGCAGTACTTC.